This T cell receptor (beta chain) was documented in a study of regulatory T cells in long-lasting Graves disease. Researchers made TCR beta libraries by using iRepertoire HTBI primers and running Arm-PCR on CDR3 regions. Each CDR3 protein gets one entry after TCRdb re-called the multiplex PCR reads with MiXCR. The table records roughly 420,000 distinct CDR3 sequences, 12% to 15% of them present only once. Germline V gene sequence: CDR1 LNHDA, CDR2 SQIVND (reference sequence). This CDR3 is built from 13 residues. Time point defined: newly diagnosed GD, antithyroid drugs for less than 3 months. RNA from PBMCs was the source of the TCR library. Points on this clonotype: Mismatch with germline at one junction end may stem from a read error.

This sample also appeared in a second study, on T cells in Graves' hyperthyroidism and ophthalmopathy.

The specimen comprised peripheral blood mononuclear cells (PBMCs), sampled at new diagnosis, from a patient treated with antithyroid drugs. The V gene is TRBV19, the J gene TRBJ1-2; maybe TRBD1 (5 bases). This sequence originates from a woman between 45 and 60 years old with Graves disease. CDR3 coding DNA: TGTGCCAGTAACCGCGGGGCCTCCTATAGCTACACCTTC. Amino acid sequence: CASNRGASYSYTF.